The clone carrying this T cell receptor beta chain was seen at least ten times. In the study's own analysis: How many nucleated cells were present was estimated from reference gene primer amplification. TCRdb keeps only in-frame clones here, not all; method: immunoSEQ multiplex PCR. V and J calls and clone size are given by that table; D and trimming were obtained from the DNA. The sample comprises around 300,000 clones, approximately 84% of which are singletons, and 2.1% rests with the top ten. The data stem from a study of blood T cell repertoires in COVID-19. At the level of the study: PBMCs, B-cell-depleted T cells, or T cells provided the cDNA or gDNA that made up the material.

V lost 0 bases, J lost 2 bases, and 11 bases lay in between. The CDR3 totals 15 residues. Germline V gene data show CDR1 as LGHNA and CDR2 as YNFKEQ. This chain connects TRBV4-2 to TRBJ2-7, with a possible D match to TRBD2 (5 bases). The receptor's source is a woman aged 30 to 39 who had recovered from COVID-19. Input material: peripheral blood. The CDR3 nucleotides read TGTGCCAGCAGCCAAGATCTACGGGGAACCTACGAGCAGTACTTC. Translated: CASSQDLRGTYEQYF.